The 15 T cell receptor beta chains reported below all come from one sample, sequenced in a study of blood T cells in healthy people across ages. The authors ran a second PCR of 7 to 11 cycles using a sample-barcoded 5' primer and a J-beta primer mix. TCRdb passed the 5' RACE reads through MiXCR, listing each CDR3 protein once. The sample lists over 1.5 million distinct CDR3 sequences, about 50% occurring once. Sequenced material: blood. These receptor sequences come from a woman aged 35 to 49 in good health.

This clonotype occurred once. A much larger clone is a single base away; this may be a read error. This chain links TRBV6-5 with TRBJ2-7, with 10 bases that match TRBD1. With V trimmed by 4 bases and J by 13 bases, 13 bases remained unmatched. CDR1 and CDR2 from the germline V gene are MNHEY and SVGAGI. The CDR3 length is 14 residues. The CDR3 DNA is TGTGCCAGCAGTTTGACAGGGGGCGCGGAGACCCATTACTTC. This translates into CASSLTGGAETHYF.

This sequence joins TRBV20-1 and TRBJ2-3; D is perhaps TRBD2 (5 bases). CDR1 DFQATT and CDR2 SNEGSKA come from the germline V gene (reference sequence). CDR3 length equals 15 residues. The V end lost 3 bases, the J end lost 0 bases, and 13 bases lay between the germline ends. In nucleotides, the CDR3 is TGCAGTGCTAGCTCAGCGGCGGAAAGCACAGATACGCAGTATTTT. It encodes CSASSAAESTDTQYF.

This clonotype was seen a single time. The chain combines TRBV23-1 with TRBJ1-5, with D possibly being TRBD1 (5 bases). TRBV23-1 has ORF status, its function being uncertain. V lost 6 bases and J lost 5, with 14 bases in between. The CDR3 covers 14 residues. The CDR3 loop is CASSSRRGYQPQHF. DNA of the CDR3: TGCGCCAGCAGCTCCCGGCGGGGGTATCAGCCCCAGCATTTT.

The chain recombines TRBV12-3 or TRBV12-4 with TRBJ1-3; D remains unclear. V shed 3 bases and J shed 0 bases, with 6 bases lying between them. This CDR3 has 14 residues. The CDR3 sequence: CASSLNTSGNTIYF. The CDR3, as DNA: TGTGCCAGCAGTTTGAACACCTCTGGAAACACCATATATTTT.

This chain joins TRBV5-1 and TRBJ2-7; D could derive from TRBD1 or TRBD2 (5 bases each). The CDR3 spans 16 residues. V was cut by 4 bases and J by 2 bases, with 19 bases left in between. Germline CDR1 SGHRS, CDR2 YFSETQ. CDR3 region: CASSLGGRDVPYEQYF. The CDR3, as DNA: TGCGCCAGCAGCCTCGGTGGCAGGGACGTACCCTACGAGCAGTACTTC.

In this sample, this clonotype turned up a few times. V is TRBV12-3 or TRBV12-4 and J is TRBJ2-1, with 7 bases fitting TRBD2. V lost 4 bases to trimming and J lost 7 bases; unmatched junction nucleotides: 10. The CDR3 has 15 amino acids. The DNA for the CDR3 is TGTGCCAGCAGTTCCCCTGGGGAGGGTAGGAATGAGCAGTTCTTC. Protein product: CASSSPGEGRNEQFF.

This chain connects TRBV25-1 to TRBJ2-7; D is undetermined. Germline CDR1 MGHDK, CDR2 SYGVNS. The V end was cut by 8 bases, the J end by 6 bases, with 8 bases between. The CDR3 is 10 residues long. In DNA, the CDR3 is TGTGCCAGCGCTGTGGGCGAGCAGTACTTC. It encodes CASAVGEQYF.

The chain is built from TRBV20-1 and TRBJ2-3; D unresolved. CDR1 DFQATT and CDR2 SNEGSKA come from the germline V gene (reference sequence). The CDR3 has 14 amino acids. With 5 bases removed from V and 2 bases from J, the gap between germline ends came to 14 bases. CDR3 region: CSAQVVTVTDTQYF. The DNA of the CDR3 is TGCAGTGCTCAAGTCGTCACAGTCACAGATACGCAGTATTTT.

The gene calls are TRBV27 and TRBJ2-1, with 9 bases fitting TRBD1. The V and J ends lost 3 bases and 2 bases, in that order; junction bases with no gene match: 5. CDR1 and CDR2 (germline): MNHEY, SMNVEV (reference sequence). The CDR3 sequence is 16 residues long. The CDR3 nucleotides are TGTGCCAGCAGTTTTTATACAGGGGGCGCCTACAATGAGCAGTTCTTC. Its protein product is CASSFYTGGAYNEQFF.

In this sample, this clonotype turned up a few times. This chain links TRBV7-2 with TRBJ2-5, with D perhaps given as TRBD1 or TRBD2 (5 bases each). CDR1 SGHTA and CDR2 FQGNSA come from the germline V gene. The length of the CDR3 is 15 residues. The germline V and J ends were trimmed by 2 bases and 11 bases, with 21 bases remaining between them. The CDR3 loop reads CASSLNRAGAGEQYF. The DNA for the CDR3 is TGTGCCAGCAGCTTAAATCGTGCCGGGGCTGGGGAGCAGTACTTC.

The chain combines TRBV29-1 with TRBJ1-2; D unclear. Trimming shortened V by 5 bases and J by 1 base, and 5 bases separated the two germline ends. The CDR3 contains 11 residues. Germline V lookup: CDR1 SQVTM, CDR2 ANQGSEA. In DNA form, the CDR3 reads TGCAGCGTTTCAATTAACTATGGCTACACCTTC. As protein: CSVSINYGYTF.

The rearrangement uses TRBV6-1 and TRBJ2-1; D is uncertain. Trimming shortened V by 4 bases and J by 2 bases, and 12 bases separated the two germline ends. Per the germline V gene, CDR1 is MNHNS and CDR2 is SASEGT. The CDR3 loop spans 15 amino acids. This CDR3 is CASSGLGPTYNEQFF. CDR3 coding DNA: TGTGCCAGCAGTGGCCTAGGGCCTACCTACAATGAGCAGTTCTTC.

This sequence joins TRBV4-3 and TRBJ2-3; perhaps TRBD1 as D (6 bases). V lost 4 bases and J lost 2, with 13 bases in between. Germline CDR1 reads LGHNA; CDR2 reads YSLEER. CDR3 length equals 15 residues. This CDR3 reads CASSLWTATTDTQYF. Written as DNA, the CDR3 is TGCGCCAGCAGCCTTTGGACAGCCACCACAGATACGCAGTATTTT.

V gene TRBV5-1 combines with J gene TRBJ2-5; D possibly matches TRBD1 or TRBD2 (5 bases each). The CDR3 has 15 amino acids. Germline V gene lookup returns CDR1 SGHRS and CDR2 YFSETQ. Trimming removed 3 bases from V and 1 base from J, with 13 bases in between. The CDR3 bases are TGCGCCAGCAGCTGGGGGTTGGGAACCCAAGAGACCCAGTACTTC. This encodes CASSWGLGTQETQYF.

The rearrangement links TRBV7-2 to TRBJ2-3; TRBD2 matches at 7 bases. With 2 bases clipped from V and 4 bases from J, the junction kept 6 bases outside the gene matches. The CDR3 runs to 15 residues. Germline V lookup: CDR1 SGHTA, CDR2 FQGNSA. The CDR3 nucleotides read TGTGCCAGCAGCTTAAGGCAGGGAGGGGCAGATACGCAGTATTTT. It is translated as CASSLRQGGADTQYF.